Given below is one T cell receptor beta chain in context. Its target is not known. This specimen comes from a study of a mutant IDH1 vaccine in newly diagnosed glioma. Study summary: Patients received vaccination from 4-6 weeks after radiotherapy alone, or with temozolomide cycles. Most patients had received both radiotherapy and temozolomide, the prior options being radiotherapy, temozolomide, or both.

TCRdb keeps only in-frame clones here, not all; method: immunoSEQ multiplex PCR. Here the sample spans tens of thousands of clones, 80% to 90% being singletons. This sample's time point: week 35, safety follow-up. All doses held 300 ug of mutant IDH1 20-mer peptide, with topical imiquimod. This receptor was identified in a man aged 40-50 years with glioma. The source was PBMCs, collected from a glioma patient whose treatment included an IDH1 peptide vaccine.

The CDR3 DNA follows: TGTGCCAGCAGTCTCAACAATGAGCAGTTCTTC. Protein: CASSLNNEQFF. This chain uses TRBV6-1 with TRBJ2-1; no clear D gene. Trimming removed 5 bases from V and 5 bases from J, with 4 bases in between. Germline-derived CDR1 and CDR2 are MNHNS and SASEGT. The length of the CDR3 is 11 residues.